A single sample gave rise to the 27 T cell receptor beta chains below, sequenced in a study of OX40 agonist ivuxolimab in advanced cancers. Sequencing was performed with immunoSEQ multiplex PCR; in TCRdb, only in-frame clones are kept and a portion is missing. The sample contains roughly 79,000 clones, roughly nine tenths of which appear only once. The material sequenced was CD4+ or CD8+ T cells sorted from blood, taken in a trial of the OX40 agonist ivuxolimab. The source is an adult with an advanced solid tumor such as melanoma, head and neck, liver or kidney cancer.

This clone occurred once. The V gene is TRBV28, the J gene TRBJ1-2; TRBD1 is a possible D gene (6 bases). Germline loops: CDR1 MDHEN, CDR2 SYDVKM. Trimming took off 9 bases at V and 4 bases at J, with 12 bases between the two ends. The CDR3 spans 12 residues. The CDR3 loop is CASNRAGYGYTF. Written as DNA, the CDR3 is TGTGCCAGTAACAGGGCTGGCTATGGCTACACCTTC.

The J gene is TRBJ2-1, the V gene TRBV27, with D tentatively TRBD2 (5 bases). CDR3 length equals 13 residues. CDR1 is MNHEY, CDR2 SMNVEV, per germline (reference sequence). The ends were cut back, 6 bases at V and 8 bases at J, with 14 bases in the middle. The chain's CDR3 is CASSSLLAYEQFF. The CDR3, as DNA: TGTGCCAGCAGCTCACTCCTAGCCTATGAGCAGTTCTTC.

The rearrangement links TRBV28 to TRBJ2-1; tentative D call: TRBD1 (6 bases). The CDR3 totals 12 residues. Trimming took 7 bases from V and 9 from J, leaving 13 bases between them. Germline V gene lookup returns CDR1 MDHEN and CDR2 SYDVKM. The CDR3: CASTGGVGEQFF. The CDR3 region has the DNA TGTGCCAGCACTGGGGGCGTAGGTGAGCAGTTCTTC.

This chain connects TRBV19 to TRBJ1-3; 10 bases line up with TRBD1. The CDR3 is 15 residues long. V was pared by 5 bases and J by 4 bases, with 5 bases of the junction left unmatched. Germline V gene lookup returns CDR1 LNHDA and CDR2 SQIVND (reference sequence). The CDR3 region is CASSPRTGGGNTIYF. As DNA, the CDR3 is TGTGCCAGTAGTCCTCGGACAGGGGGAGGAAACACCATATATTTT.

The chain employs TRBV11-3 and TRBJ2-7; 7 nucleotides line up with TRBD1. Germline values: CDR1 SGHNT, CDR2 YENEEA. V was clipped by 5 bases and J by 6 bases; unmatched bases: 10. The CDR3 has 14 residues. The CDR3, as DNA: TGTGCCAGCAGCCATGGACAGGTCGCTGGCGAGCAGTACTTC. Its protein is CASSHGQVAGEQYF.

CDR3 coding DNA: TGCGCCAGCAGCCAAGAGGGTGGGGGCAGGGAAAAACTGTTTTTT. Its translation: CASSQEGGGREKLFF. This chain links TRBV4-3 with TRBJ1-4; D is possibly TRBD1 (6 bases). Between the trimmed V and J ends, which lost 0 bases and 8 bases, there was a span of 13 bases. The germline CDR1 and CDR2 sequences are LGHNA and YSLEER. CDR3 size: 15 residues.

The chain combines TRBV10-3 with TRBJ1-5; 8 bases align to TRBD1. The CDR3 totals 15 residues. Trimming at V came to 6 bases and at J to 1 base, leaving 5 bases not matched to a gene. The V gene's germline CDR1 is ENHRY and CDR2 SYGVKD. The CDR3 sequence is CAISVGQGSNQPQHF. The CDR3 DNA sequence: TGTGCCATCAGCGTCGGACAGGGCAGCAATCAGCCCCAGCATTTT.

The rearrangement joins TRBV5-1 to TRBJ1-2; D unclear. Germline V gene lookup returns CDR1 SGHRS and CDR2 YFSETQ. The CDR3 consists of 13 residues. Trimming stripped 4 bases from V and 1 base from J, with 8 bases between. CDR3 region: CASSPRDNYGYTF. The CDR3 bases are TGCGCCAGCAGCCCCCGGGATAACTATGGCTACACCTTC.

The CDR3 reads CAWKEQLGGGTQYF. The CDR3 coding sequence is TGTGCCTGGAAAGAGCAATTAGGAGGGGGGACCCAGTACTTC. V and J are TRBV30 and TRBJ2-5, with D tentatively TRBD1 or TRBD2 (6 bases each). Germline V gene lookup returns CDR1 GTSNPN and CDR2 SVGIG (reference sequence). This CDR3 spans 14 amino acids. The V end lost 4 bases, the J end lost 7 bases, and 19 bases lay between the germline ends. The variable domain in full, with the rest retrieved from reference TRBV30 and TRBJ2-5, is SQTIHQWPATLVQPVGSPLSLECTVEGTSNPNLYWYRQAAGRGLQLLFYSVGIGQISSEVPQNLSASRPQDRQFILSSKKLLLSDSGFYLCAWKEQLGGGTQYFGPGTRLLVL.

This sequence joins TRBV5-1 and TRBJ2-4, with D unresolved. The CDR3 consists of 14 residues. Germline V CDR1 and CDR2: SGHRS, YFSETQ. V shed 0 bases and J shed 2 bases, with 6 bases lying between them. The CDR3 reads CASSLGAPKNIQYF. CDR3 nucleotide sequence: TGCGCCAGCAGCTTGGGGGCGCCCAAAAACATTCAGTACTTC.

The chain links TRBV30 to TRBJ1-2; D is undetermined. V was shortened by 3 bases and J by 7 bases, with 15 bases between the two germline ends. The germline V gene encodes CDR1 GTSNPN and CDR2 SVGIG (reference sequence). The CDR3 consists of 13 residues. CDR3 bases: TGTGCCTGGAGAGGATGGCTTAGTTCTGGCTACACCTTC. Amino acids: CAWRGWLSSGYTF.

This chain uses TRBV7-9 with TRBJ1-4, with no clear D. V was pared by 3 bases and J by 4 bases, with 12 bases between. Germline CDR1 is SEHNR and CDR2 is FQNEAQ (reference sequence). This CDR3 region has 15 residues. The CDR3 here is CASSLMASSNEKLFF. CDR3 DNA sequence: TGTGCCAGCAGCTTGATGGCATCGAGTAATGAAAAACTGTTTTTT.

The V gene is TRBV7-2, the J gene TRBJ2-7; TRBD2 matches at 13 bases. The CDR3 has 13 residues. Germline V gene data show CDR1 as SGHTA and CDR2 as FQGNSA. Germline trimming cut 4 bases from V and 7 bases from J; bases unmatched to any gene: 1. In nucleotides, the CDR3 is TGTGCCAGCAGCTCGGGACTAGCGGGAGAGCAGTACTTC. Translation gives CASSSGLAGEQYF.

V usage is TRBV7-2 and J usage is TRBJ2-7, with 9 nucleotides matching TRBD2. This CDR3 has 18 amino acids. V lost 1 base and J lost 0; bases outside the gene matches: 10. CDR1 and CDR2 from the germline V gene are SGHTA and FQGNSA. Here the CDR3 DNA reads TGTGCCAGCAGCTTAGTGGGTGCTGGGACTAGCATCTCCTACGAGCAGTACTTC. Amino acid sequence: CASSLVGAGTSISYEQYF.

The CDR3 DNA reads as TGTGCCAGCAGTGGGATGGCAGGCTCTCATCAGCCCCAGCATTTT. This encodes CASSGMAGSHQPQHF. The rearrangement uses TRBV6-1 and TRBJ1-5; D unresolved. The CDR3 totals 15 residues. V lost 4 bases to trimming and J lost 5 bases, with 15 bases between them. Germline CDR1 MNHNS, CDR2 SASEGT.

CDR3 DNA sequence: TGTGCCAGCAGCCCCCAGAGCTACGAGCAGTACTTC. This sequence encodes CASSPQSYEQYF. The V call is TRBV7-9, the J call TRBJ2-7; D gene unclear. CDR3 size: 12 residues. Per the germline V gene, CDR1 is SEHNR and CDR2 is FQNEAQ (reference sequence). Between the trimmed V and J ends, which lost 5 bases and 3 bases, there was a span of 8 bases.

The chain combines TRBV5-1 with TRBJ2-7, with 14 bases matching TRBD2. This CDR3 contains 16 residues. Germline CDR1 is SGHRS and CDR2 is YFSETQ. J lost 4 bases, V lost 3 bases, and 6 bases had no gene match. This CDR3 reads CASSSGTSGSRYEQYF. In DNA form, the CDR3 reads TGCGCCAGCAGCTCCGGGACTAGCGGGAGCAGATACGAGCAGTACTTC. Based on the CDR3 plus reference TRBV5-1 and TRBJ2-7, the full variable domain is KAGVTQTPRYLIKTRGQQVTLSCSPISGHRSVSWYQQTPGQGLQFLFEYFSETQRNKGNFPGRFSGRQFSNSRSEMNVSTLELGDSALYLCASSSGTSGSRYEQYFGPGTRLTVT.

J is TRBJ2-7 and V is TRBV7-2, with 12 bases lining up with TRBD1. The germline gives CDR1 SGHTA, CDR2 FQGNSA. The V and J ends lost 4 bases and 7 bases, in that order; junction bases with no gene match: 8. The CDR3 spans 15 residues. The CDR3 spells CASSSFGTGGEEQYF. The CDR3 coding sequence is TGTGCCAGCAGCTCCTTCGGGACAGGGGGCGAGGAGCAGTACTTC.

The rearrangement uses TRBV28 and TRBJ2-6, with a weak D call TRBD1 (6 bases). Germline CDR1 reads MDHEN; CDR2 reads SYDVKM. The V gene lost 6 bases and the J gene lost 0 bases, with 9 bases spanning the gap. The CDR3 sequence is 15 residues long. The CDR3: CASSIGGSGANVLTF. CDR3 in DNA: TGTGCCAGCAGCATAGGGGGCTCTGGGGCCAACGTCCTGACTTTC.

The V call is TRBV7-2, the J call TRBJ2-5; no reliable D call. V lost 5 bases to trimming and J lost 9 bases, with 10 bases between them. Germline V gene sequence: CDR1 SGHTA, CDR2 FQGNSA. This CDR3 is built from 11 residues. The CDR3 region has the DNA TGTGCCAGCAGCCTTGGGTGGGCCCAGTACTTC. Protein product: CASSLGWAQYF.

The V gene is TRBV19, the J gene TRBJ1-1; 10 positions agree with TRBD1. V lost 3 bases to trimming and J lost 0 bases; unmatched junction nucleotides: 4. Germline CDR1 is LNHDA and CDR2 is SQIVND (reference sequence). The CDR3 consists of 16 residues. The DNA for the CDR3 is TGTGCCAGTAGTATGGGGACAGGGGCTATGAACACTGAAGCTTTCTTT. Translated: CASSMGTGAMNTEAFF.

The V call is TRBV30, the J call TRBJ2-3, with D perhaps matching TRBD1 (5 bases). In germline, CDR1 is GTSNPN, CDR2 SVGIG (reference sequence). Trimming stripped 0 bases from V and 1 base from J, with 8 bases between. There are 14 residues in the CDR3. DNA for the CDR3: TGTGCCTGGAGTGTACTACAGGGCACAGATACGCAGTATTTT. Translation gives CAWSVLQGTDTQYF.

The chain employs TRBV2 and TRBJ1-4; weak D call: TRBD1 (6 bases). Germline V gives CDR1 SNHLY, CDR2 FYNNEI. CDR3 length: 12 residues. V shed 6 bases and J shed 10 bases, with 12 bases lying between them. The CDR3: CASSQQGPKLFF. CDR3 in DNA: TGTGCCAGCAGCCAACAGGGCCCAAAACTGTTTTTT.

In its sample, this clone was seen once. The gene calls are TRBV6-1 and TRBJ2-5; perhaps TRBD1 as D (6 bases). The end of the DNA aligns better with TRBJ2-7, so the J call may be wrong. Looked up from germline, CDR1 is MNHNS and CDR2 is SASEGT. CDR3 length: 14 residues. DNA for the CDR3: TGTGCCAGCAGTGAAAGGGGGAGCTCCTACGAGCAGTACTTC. This translates into CASSERGSSYEQYF.

The rearrangement links TRBV4-1 to TRBJ1-4; D unresolved. Germline V lookup: CDR1 MGHRA, CDR2 YSYEKL. Deletions cut 3 bases from V and 8 bases from J, with 10 bases between. The CDR3 consists of 13 residues. The CDR3 sequence is CASSQLQGEKLFF. The DNA of the CDR3 is TGCGCCAGCAGCCAGCTCCAAGGAGAAAAACTGTTTTTT.

The V call is TRBV2, the J call TRBJ1-1, with D perhaps matching TRBD1 (6 bases). The CDR3 has 13 amino acids. From germline, CDR1 is SNHLY and CDR2 FYNNEI. Trimming removed 6 bases at V and 5 bases at J, with 13 bases between. The CDR3 reads CASRPGQLTEAFF. The DNA of the CDR3 is TGTGCCAGCAGGCCCGGACAGTTAACTGAAGCTTTCTTT.

The chain has TRBV28 and TRBJ1-2, with D possibly TRBD1 on 6 matching bases. Germline CDR1 reads MDHEN; CDR2 reads SYDVKM. Trimming shortened V by 3 bases and J by 5 bases, and 13 bases separated the two germline ends. CDR3 length equals 14 residues. CDR3 bases: TGTGCCAGCAGTTTCTCCGGACAGAATTATGGCTACACCTTC. Its protein product is CASSFSGQNYGYTF.